The rows below give T cell receptor beta chains drawn from one sample of a study of siplizumab effects on memory and regulatory T cells. The assay was immunoSEQ multiplex PCR, and TCRdb's table has in-frame clones only and misses some. The sample carries tens of thousands of clones, 80% to 90% recorded once. Sequencing used naive CD4+ T cells sorted from blood. The receptors originated from a human donor in good health. Each CDR3 is given with its conserved first and last residue. Fields, in order: J gene, D gene, V gene, CDR3 protein. The D gene is left open where the match is weak.

J: TRBJ2-7; D: TRBD1; V: TRBV11-3; CDR3: CASSPDRGYEQYF
J: TRBJ2-1; D: NA; V: TRBV9; CDR3: CASSGVSYNEQFF
J: TRBJ1-5; D: NA; V: TRBV18; CDR3: CASSPGGINQPQHF
J: TRBJ2-3; D: NA; V: TRBV6-1; CDR3: CASKIDRGTDTQYF
J: TRBJ2-5; D: NA; V: TRBV4-2; CDR3: CASKASWGTPSETQYF
J: TRBJ2-5; D: NA; V: TRBV6-5; CDR3: CASSSLETQYF
J: TRBJ1-4; D: NA; V: TRBV29-1; CDR3: CSVTGISAATNEKLFF
J: TRBJ2-7; D: TRBD2; V: TRBV2; CDR3: CASIWGRATFEQYF
J: TRBJ1-4; D: NA; V: TRBV9; CDR3: CASSITVLGEKLFF
J: TRBJ2-1; D: TRBD2; V: TRBV10-2; CDR3: CASSEGLAGTSSYNEQFF
J: TRBJ1-6; D: NA; V: TRBV9; CDR3: CASSVSLQDNSPLHF
J: TRBJ1-4; D: NA; V: TRBV6-5; CDR3: CASRNGRGVEKLFF
J: TRBJ2-1; D: TRBD2; V: TRBV11-2; CDR3: CASSLDGLADNEQFF
J: TRBJ2-3; D: TRBD2; V: TRBV5-1; CDR3: CASSWAGLAGDTQYF
J: TRBJ1-1; D: NA; V: TRBV11-2; CDR3: CASSSSWGTEAFF
J: TRBJ2-7; D: TRBD1; V: TRBV25-1; CDR3: CASSRQGWSDEQYF
J: TRBJ2-4; D: NA; V: TRBV13; CDR3: CASSLGLAKNIQYF
J: TRBJ1-2; D: TRBD1; V: TRBV6-5; CDR3: CASGTGRPYYGYTF
J: TRBJ2-5; D: NA; V: TRBV7-9; CDR3: CASSLVGGLPRQETQYF
J: TRBJ2-7; D: TRBD1; V: TRBV27; CDR3: CASSLSVGQRSYEQYF
J: TRBJ1-6; D: NA; V: TRBV27; CDR3: CASSLGGASSYNSPLHF
J: TRBJ2-1; D: TRBD2; V: TRBV7-9; CDR3: CASSLRLAGGRSYNEQFF
J: TRBJ2-5; D: NA; V: TRBV29-1; CDR3: CSVEGFETQYF
J: TRBJ2-7; D: NA; V: TRBV28; CDR3: CASSSGVVEQYF
J: TRBJ2-7; D: NA; V: TRBV25-1; CDR3: CASSPMGGLTYEQYF
J: TRBJ2-1; D: TRBD2; V: TRBV9; CDR3: CASSSGPYNEQFF
J: TRBJ2-7; D: TRBD2; V: TRBV28; CDR3: CASRPPGQAPGGKQYF
J: TRBJ2-3; D: NA; V: TRBV2; CDR3: CASRTGPGTGTDTQYF
J: TRBJ2-5; D: TRBD2; V: TRBV5-1; CDR3: CASSPPGLAGGETQYF
J: TRBJ2-3; D: NA; V: TRBV10-1; CDR3: CASSEQGDGTDTQYF
J: TRBJ2-5; D: TRBD1; V: TRBV18; CDR3: CASSQRQGPQETQYF
J: TRBJ2-3; D: TRBD2; V: TRBV4-1; CDR3: CASTGGGRGGTDTQYF